What follows are 19 T cell receptor beta chains derived from one specimen sequenced in a study of blood T cell repertoires in COVID-19. Sequenced by immunoSEQ multiplex PCR; TCRdb stores in-frame clones only, minus some. The data contain some 190,000 clones, roughly three quarters of them singletons. The specimen was PBMCs or T cells enriched from blood (not recorded which). The receptors derive from a man between 60 and 75 years old who had been exposed to COVID-19.

V is TRBV27 and J is TRBJ2-1; 7 bases fit TRBD1. Trimming cost V 4 bases and J 7 bases; bases outside gene matches: 10. Germline V CDR1 and CDR2: MNHEY, SMNVEV (reference sequence). The length of the CDR3 is 15 residues. CDR3 nucleotides: TGTGCCAGCAGTTCGAGGGGGCAGGCCGGTAATGAGCAGTTCTTC. It encodes CASSSRGQAGNEQFF.

The V gene is TRBV27, the J gene TRBJ2-3; D ambiguous. CDR3 length: 18 residues. The V and J ends lost 0 bases and 1 base respectively, with 17 bases between them. Germline V lookup: CDR1 MNHEY, CDR2 SMNVEV (reference sequence). CDR3 sequence: CASSLSQSAGIGTDTQYF. The CDR3, as DNA: TGTGCCAGCAGTTTATCCCAGTCGGCAGGTATTGGCACAGATACGCAGTATTTT.

The chain has TRBV11-2 and TRBJ1-2; 7 nucleotides agree with TRBD1. The J segment lost 5 bases and the V segment lost 5 bases, leaving 14 bases of the junction unmatched. The CDR3 sequence is 16 residues long. CDR1 and CDR2 from the germline V gene are SGHAT and FQNNGV. The CDR3 region is CASSTRPLDRIYGYTF. In nucleotides, the CDR3 is TGTGCCAGCAGCACCAGACCTCTGGACAGGATTTATGGCTACACCTTC.

The V and J genes are TRBV10-3 and TRBJ2-2; 9 bases match TRBD2. The CDR3 extends over 16 amino acids. The J segment lost 2 bases and the V segment lost 2 bases, leaving 3 bases of the junction unmatched. Per the germline V gene, CDR1 is ENHRY and CDR2 is SYGVKD. The CDR3 reads CAISEHLAGNTGELFF. Here the CDR3 DNA reads TGTGCCATCAGTGAGCATCTAGCGGGAAACACCGGGGAGCTGTTTTTT.

This chain joins TRBV6-2 or TRBV6-3 and TRBJ1-2; 7 nucleotides line up with TRBD1. The CDR3 is made up of 14 amino acids. After removal of 5 bases from V and 7 bases from J, the junction contained 10 bases not matched to a gene. Germline V gene lookup returns CDR1 MNHEY and CDR2 SVGEGT. CDR3 sequence reads: CASSRTGPYSGYTF. The CDR3 DNA sequence: TGTGCCAGCAGTCGGACAGGTCCCTACAGTGGCTACACCTTC.

This clone was observed a few times. V and J are TRBV7-9 and TRBJ2-7; TRBD2 matches at 7 bases. This CDR3 comprises 14 residues. The germline V gene encodes CDR1 SEHNR and CDR2 FQNEAQ (reference sequence). Trimming took 6 bases from V and 2 from J; bases not matched to a gene: 7. CDR3 loop: CASRSSGNTYEQYF. For the CDR3, the DNA is TGTGCCAGCAGGTCGAGCGGGAACACCTACGAGCAGTACTTC.

This clone was seen just once. The chain links TRBV5-8 to TRBJ1-5, with a tentative D call TRBD1 (5 bases). Germline assignment: CDR1 SGHTS and CDR2 YDEGEE. This CDR3 region has 16 residues. Trimming cost V 4 bases and J 4 bases, with 18 bases left between them. CDR3 amino acids: CASSDFWVGGNQPQHF. Here the CDR3 DNA reads TGTGCCAGCAGCGATTTTTGGGTCGGGGGGAATCAGCCCCAGCATTTT.

The J gene is TRBJ2-7, the V gene TRBV27; a weak D match, TRBD2 (6 bases). V lost 6 bases to trimming and J lost 3 bases, with 15 bases between them. CDR1 and CDR2 from the germline V gene are MNHEY and SMNVEV (reference sequence). CDR3 length: 14 residues. In nucleotides, the CDR3 is TGTGCCAGCAGGCGGGGTTTGTTTGGCTACGAGCAGTACTTC. Protein product: CASRRGLFGYEQYF.

The rearrangement links TRBV5-1 to TRBJ1-1, with 9 positions matching TRBD1. The germline V gene encodes CDR1 SGHRS and CDR2 YFSETQ. Trimming removed 2 bases from V and 0 bases from J; junction bases left unmatched: 5. The CDR3 loop spans 16 amino acids. The CDR3 DNA follows: TGCGCCAGCAGCTTCGGGACAGGGATAATGAACACTGAAGCTTTCTTT. This sequence encodes CASSFGTGIMNTEAFF. The complete variable domain, with remaining parts taken from reference TRBV5-1 and TRBJ1-1, reads KAGVTQTPRYLIKTRGQQVTLSCSPISGHRSVSWYQQTPGQGLQFLFEYFSETQRNKGNFPGRFSGRQFSNSRSEMNVSTLELGDSALYLCASSFGTGIMNTEAFFGQGTRLTVV.

The chain joins TRBV21-1 to TRBJ2-5; the D call TRBD2 from the table was never checked on the DNA. TRBV21-1 is labeled a pseudogene. The CDR3 contains 15 residues. The CDR3 bases are TGTGCCAGCAGCAGGCCTCAGGGACTTCAAGAGACCCAGTACTTC. Amino acids: CASSRPQGLQETQYF.

The rearrangement uses TRBV14 and TRBJ1-6; 9 positions match TRBD1. CDR1 SGHDN and CDR2 FVKESK come from the germline V gene. CDR3 length: 16 residues. Trimming took 2 bases from V and 10 from J; bases not matched to a gene: 9. DNA for the CDR3: TGTGCCAGCAGCCAATTAACAGGGGGCGTGGGGTCACCCCTCCACTTT. Encoded protein: CASSQLTGGVGSPLHF.

The V call is TRBV11-3, the J call TRBJ2-7, with TRBD2 identical over 8 bases. Trimming cost V 5 bases and J 4 bases; bases outside gene matches: 7. The germline V gene has CDR1 SGHNT and CDR2 YENEEA. This CDR3 contains 14 residues. The CDR3 region has the DNA TGTGCCAGCAGCCGTGGGGGCGGGAGGTACGAGCAGTACTTC. It specifies CASSRGGGRYEQYF.

The chain couples TRBV7-2 to TRBJ1-3; TRBD1 aligns across 8 bases. V shed 5 bases, J shed 2 bases, and the junction held 5 bases outside the gene matches. The CDR3 length is 15 residues. The V gene's germline CDR1 is SGHTA and CDR2 FQGNSA. As DNA, the CDR3 is TGTGCCAGCAGCGATCAGGGGGCGCCTGGAAACACCATATATTTT. Residues: CASSDQGAPGNTIYF. Full variable domain (missing parts from reference TRBV7-2 and TRBJ1-3): GAGVSQSPSNKVTEKGKDVELRCDPISGHTALYWYRQSLGQGLEFLIYFQGNSAPDKSGLPSDRFSAERTGGSVSTLTIQRTQQEDSAVYLCASSDQGAPGNTIYFGEGSWLTVV.

The table lists this clone with a few counts. The V and J genes are TRBV10-1 and TRBJ2-3; unclear D gene. The CDR3 is 16 amino acids. Germline V CDR1 and CDR2: WNHNN, SYGVQD (reference sequence). The V end lost 0 bases, the J end lost 4 bases, and 14 bases lay between the germline ends. CDR3 loop: CASSESFLASADTQYF. The CDR3 nucleotides are TGCGCCAGCAGTGAGTCTTTTCTGGCCAGTGCAGATACGCAGTATTTT.

The rearrangement uses TRBV27 and TRBJ1-6; 9 positions match TRBD1. This CDR3 region has 15 residues. In germline, CDR1 is MNHEY, CDR2 SMNVEV (reference sequence). With V trimmed by 6 bases and J by 6 bases, 6 bases remained unmatched. The CDR3 region is CASRPQQGANSPLHF. CDR3 in DNA: TGTGCCAGCAGGCCACAACAGGGGGCTAATTCACCCCTCCACTTT.

About this clone itself: Other DNA sequences in this sample translate to the same CDR3. The V call is TRBV6-1, the J call TRBJ2-7; D may be TRBD1 (6 bases). Germline assignment: CDR1 MNHNS and CDR2 SASEGT. This CDR3 spans 13 amino acids. V was pared by 1 base and J by 2 bases, with 6 bases between. CDR3 loop: CASSEGGPYEQYF. CDR3 sequence (DNA): TGTGCCAGCAGTGAAGGGGGGCCCTACGAGCAGTACTTC.

The chain's CDR3 is CASSLSDLGTSIKYF. The CDR3 DNA follows: TGTGCCAGCAGTTTATCAGATCTTGGGACTAGCATTAAGTACTTC. The gene calls are TRBV27 and TRBJ2-7; 9 bases agree with TRBD2. With 0 bases clipped from V and 11 bases from J, the junction kept 11 bases outside the gene matches. Looked up from germline, CDR1 is MNHEY and CDR2 is SMNVEV (reference sequence). The CDR3 is made up of 15 amino acids.

The chain uses TRBV10-3 and TRBJ2-7, with 8 bases matching TRBD1. Germline CDR1 and CDR2: ENHRY and SYGVKD. The length of the CDR3 is 12 residues. The junction had 1 base not matched to a gene; V was cut back by 4 bases and J by 5 bases. The CDR3 region has the DNA TGTGCCATCAGTGGGACAGGGAACGAGCAGTACTTC. As protein: CAISGTGNEQYF.

The V gene is TRBV15, the J gene TRBJ1-1; tentatively, D is TRBD1 (6 bases). Trimming shortened V by 1 base and J by 10 bases, and 13 bases separated the two germline ends. Germline CDR1 LNHNV, CDR2 YYDKDF (reference sequence). The CDR3 consists of 13 residues. CDR3 in amino acids: CATSRVQGRGAFF. The CDR3 region has the DNA TGTGCCACCAGCAGAGTCCAGGGGAGAGGAGCTTTCTTT.